A single T cell receptor (beta chain) is shown here with its context. V lost 2 bases to trimming and J lost 8 bases, with 16 bases between them. The CDR3 is 15 amino acids. Germline V gene data show CDR1 as MNHEY and CDR2 as SVGEGT. The sample originates from a study of blood T cell repertoires in COVID-19. Study at large: Acute and convalescent COVID-19 samples came from the United States, Italy and Spain. PBMCs, B-cell-depleted T cells, or T cells provided the cDNA or gDNA that made up the material.

Per the authors' pipeline: For nucleated cells, counts were estimated from reference gene primer amplification. Data came from immunoSEQ multiplex PCR; TCRdb stores just in-frame clones and leaves some out. Clonal size and the V and J genes are those of that table, whereas D and trimming came from the DNA. Of about 170,000 clones in the sample, around 83% were seen once. Sequencing was carried out using peripheral blood. The clonotype was recovered from a woman older than 75 in a cohort sampled during active or convalescent COVID-19. The chain carries TRBV6-2 or TRBV6-3 and TRBJ2-1; D perhaps matches TRBD2 (5 bases). The CDR3 here is CASSYLRGFRYEQFF. In DNA form, the CDR3 reads TGTGCCAGCAGTTACCTCAGAGGGTTTCGTTATGAGCAGTTCTTC.